These 26 T cell receptor beta chains came from one sample sequenced in a study of T-cell reconstitution after alpha-beta-depleted transplantation in children listed by TCRdb under 2016. Libraries were made using PCR. The sequencer was an Illumina HiSeq 2500. To normalize quantification of the TCRbeta repertoire, the TCR libraries were built with molecular barcoding that relied on unique molecular identifiers. The public reads were run again by TCRdb, first through fastp at Q25 and then through MiXCR, and only productive beta chains were kept. CDR3 protein duplicates are merged, each entry listing the most common genes and DNA. This sample gives approximately 510,000 distinct CDR3 sequences in total; around 17% of them show up just once. The ten largest make up over 3% of the sample. This specimen consisted of PBMCs from the stem cell graft donor, obtained from the stem cell graft. These receptors were taken from a human donor who donated a stem cell graft to a child with acute lymphoblastic leukemia.

This clonotype came up a few times. The J gene is TRBJ2-6, the V gene TRBV6-1; TRBD2 is a possible D gene (6 bases). Trimming removed 6 bases at V and 0 bases at J, with 21 bases between. This CDR3 spans 19 amino acids. Germline lookup yields CDR1 MNHNS and CDR2 SASEGT. CDR3 coding DNA: TGTGCCAGCAGACGCCCCCGGGAGAAAGTCCGCTCTGGGGCCAACGTCCTGACTTTC. This translates into CASRRPREKVRSGANVLTF.

V usage is TRBV5-1 and J usage is TRBJ2-7; D gene unclear. V was shortened by 0 bases and J by 9 bases, with 13 bases between the two germline ends. Germline assignment: CDR1 SGHRS and CDR2 YFSETQ. There are 13 residues in the CDR3. The CDR3 DNA follows: TGCGCCAGCAGCTTGGTCAGCGAGGCATGGCAGTACTTC. This encodes CASSLVSEAWQYF. The full variable domain, in which reference TRBV5-1 and TRBJ2-7 provide the parts outside the CDR3, is KAGVTQTPRYLIKTRGQQVTLSCSPISGHRSVSWYQQTPGQGLQFLFEYFSETQRNKGNFPGRFSGRQFSNSRSEMNVSTLELGDSALYLCASSLVSEAWQYFGPGTRLTVT.

This clonotype was counted a few times. V usage is TRBV7-3 and J usage is TRBJ2-5, with TRBD1 matching 7 bases. From germline, CDR1 is SGHTA and CDR2 FQGTGA. The CDR3 has 14 residues. Trimming at V came to 4 bases and at J to 5 bases, leaving 7 bases not matched to a gene. The CDR3 bases are TGTGCCAGCAGCTCAGACAGGGCGGCTGAGACCCAGTACTTC. Protein: CASSSDRAAETQYF.

The V and J genes are TRBV20-1 and TRBJ2-7; a possible D gene is TRBD1 (6 bases). Trimming removed 6 bases from V and 3 bases from J, with 24 bases in between. The CDR3 length is 16 residues. The germline V gene has CDR1 DFQATT and CDR2 SNEGSKA (reference sequence). The chain's CDR3 is CSAGGGGSFRGYEQYF. The CDR3 bases are TGCAGTGCGGGCGGTGGGGGCTCATTCCGCGGCTACGAGCAGTACTTC.

J is TRBJ2-7 and V is TRBV4-1; D remains unclear. The CDR3 runs 15 residues. Germline CDR1 MGHRA, CDR2 YSYEKL. V lost 1 base and J 5 bases, leaving 15 bases between the germline ends. The CDR3 sequence: CASSQVTDRSDEQYF. As DNA, the CDR3 is TGCGCCAGCAGCCAAGTTACAGACCGCTCGGACGAGCAGTACTTC.

The chain links TRBV29-1 to TRBJ2-1; 11 bases agree with TRBD2. V lost 7 bases and J lost 4; bases outside the gene matches: 6. The CDR3 sequence is 14 residues long. CDR1 and CDR2 from the germline V gene are SQVTM and ANQGSEA. The CDR3 DNA is TGCAGCGCCAAACTAGCGGGGGTTTACAATGAGCAGTTCTTC. Translation gives CSAKLAGVYNEQFF.

This chain links TRBV10-3 with TRBJ2-1; TRBD2 matches 15 bases. Trimming at V came to 6 bases and at J to 1 base, leaving 4 bases not matched to a gene. The CDR3 runs 17 residues. Germline CDR1 ENHRY, CDR2 SYGVKD. The CDR3, as DNA: TGTGCCATCAGCCCCGGGACTAGCGGGAGGTCCTACAATGAGCAGTTCTTC. It yields the protein CAISPGTSGRSYNEQFF.

This clonotype was observed a few times. The chain combines TRBV9 with TRBJ1-6; D is perhaps TRBD1 (6 bases). Per germline, CDR1 SGDLS and CDR2 YYNGEE. The CDR3 is 15 amino acids. The ends were cut back, 0 bases at V and 8 bases at J, with 12 bases in the middle. The CDR3 loop is CASSVGGAFDSPLHF. CDR3 bases: TGTGCCAGCAGCGTAGGGGGGGCTTTTGATTCACCCCTCCACTTT.

This clonotype was counted a few times. The V call is TRBV6-5, the J call TRBJ1-1; 9 nucleotides match TRBD1. The junction had 5 bases not matched to a gene; V was cut back by 1 base and J by 5 bases. Per germline, CDR1 MNHEY and CDR2 SVGAGI. The CDR3 covers 15 residues. The chain's CDR3 is CASSYLGTGMTEAFF. CDR3 in DNA: TGTGCCAGCAGTTACTTGGGGACAGGGATGACTGAAGCTTTCTTT.

Remarks on this clonotype: Germline and junction disagree at one end, which may indicate a read error. This chain uses TRBV11-2 with TRBJ1-3; D remains unclear. CDR1 is SGHAT, CDR2 FQNNGV, per germline. This CDR3 contains 12 residues. CDR3 coding DNA: TGTGCCAGCAACTTATTAGGAAACACCATATATTTT. Encoded protein: CASNLLGNTIYF.

The V gene is TRBV5-1, the J gene TRBJ1-1; 10 bases match TRBD1. The CDR3 contains 15 residues. The germline CDR1 and CDR2 sequences are SGHRS and YFSETQ. V trimming: 3 bases; J trimming: 4 bases; junction bases outside the gene matches: 6. Written as DNA, the CDR3 is TGCGCCAGCAGCTCGACAGGGGGCCGGTCCACTGAAGCTTTCTTT. It encodes CASSSTGGRSTEAFF.

The rearrangement links TRBV7-2 to TRBJ2-1, with D unclear. Germline lookup yields CDR1 SGHTA and CDR2 FQGNSA. Trimming stripped 2 bases from V and 7 bases from J, with 12 bases between. The CDR3 consists of 14 residues. The CDR3 protein is CASSLTPSANEQFF. The CDR3 DNA reads as TGTGCCAGCAGCTTAACTCCTTCGGCGAATGAGCAGTTCTTC.

This clonotype has just a few counts. The genes are TRBV20-1 and TRBJ2-5; D might be TRBD2 (5 bases). V lost 5 bases and J lost 5, with 12 bases in between. The length of the CDR3 is 12 residues. Germline CDR1 and CDR2: DFQATT and SNEGSKA (reference sequence). The CDR3 region is CSAGENTETQYF. Here the CDR3 DNA reads TGCAGTGCTGGGGAGAACACGGAGACCCAGTACTTC.

Only a few counts were recorded for this clonotype. This rearrangement joins TRBV5-1 to TRBJ1-6; 8 bases match TRBD1. The CDR3 is 16 amino acids. Germline-derived CDR1 and CDR2 are SGHRS and YFSETQ. Unmatched junction bases numbered 13, after V lost 5 bases and J lost 9 bases. The DNA for the CDR3 is TGCGCCAGCAGGGATTCTTTCAGGGGGCAGGGTTCACCCCTCCACTTT. Encoded protein: CASRDSFRGQGSPLHF.

This clonotype appeared once. This rearrangement joins TRBV4-1 to TRBJ2-1; D gene unclear. The CDR3 covers 16 residues. Trimming stripped 1 base from V and 0 bases from J, with 10 bases between. Germline values: CDR1 MGHRA, CDR2 YSYEKL. The CDR3 reads CASSQGYVSSYNEQFF. CDR3 coding DNA: TGCGCCAGCAGCCAAGGGTACGTGAGCTCCTACAATGAGCAGTTCTTC.

The sample holds many counts of this clonotype. The chain is built from TRBV7-9 and TRBJ2-1; D remains ambiguous. Germline V gene data show CDR1 as SEHNR and CDR2 as FQNEAQ (reference sequence). The V end was cut by 3 bases, the J end by 8 bases, with 11 bases between. There are 13 residues in the CDR3. The CDR3 region is CASSFAQPYEQFF. CDR3 sequence (DNA): TGTGCCAGCAGCTTTGCGCAGCCCTATGAGCAGTTCTTC.

V usage is TRBV20-1 and J usage is TRBJ2-5; 9 bases match TRBD1. CDR3 length: 16 amino acids. V trimming: 3 bases; J trimming: 5 bases; junction bases outside the gene matches: 13. Per germline, CDR1 DFQATT and CDR2 SNEGSKA (reference sequence). CDR3 residues: CSARSTGTGIWETQYF. CDR3 sequence (DNA): TGCAGTGCTAGGTCGACCGGGACAGGGATTTGGGAGACCCAGTACTTC.

The table lists this clonotype with a few counts. The V and J genes are TRBV9 and TRBJ2-7, with D tentatively TRBD2 (5 bases). CDR1 is SGDLS, CDR2 YYNGEE, per germline. Deletions cut 0 bases from V and 6 bases from J, with 16 bases between. The CDR3 is 15 residues long. Here the CDR3 reads CASSVGGFGNAEQYF. Written as DNA, the CDR3 is TGTGCCAGCAGCGTAGGAGGGTTCGGGAATGCCGAGCAGTACTTC.

The V gene is TRBV29-1, the J gene TRBJ2-3; D gene ambiguous. Germline V gene lookup returns CDR1 SQVTM and CDR2 ANQGSEA. V gave up 2 bases and J gave up 3 bases, with 6 bases separating them. This CDR3 has 12 amino acids. In nucleotides, the CDR3 is TGCAGCGTTGAAAGCCTTACAGATACGCAGTATTTT. Amino acids: CSVESLTDTQYF.

This clonotype was counted many times. The chain is built from TRBV5-1 and TRBJ2-1; TRBD1 matches 7 bases. This CDR3 has 14 residues. The junction had 13 bases not matched to a gene; V was cut back by 6 bases and J by 10 bases. Germline CDR1 is SGHRS and CDR2 is YFSETQ. The chain's CDR3 is CASTHQTGLGEQFF. The CDR3 coding sequence is TGCGCCAGCACCCATCAGACAGGGCTAGGGGAGCAGTTCTTC.

V gene TRBV20-1 combines with J gene TRBJ1-4, with D possibly matching TRBD1 (5 bases). This CDR3 is 13 amino acids long. Germline lookup yields CDR1 DFQATT and CDR2 SNEGSKA (reference sequence). Trimming shortened V by 5 bases and J by 6 bases, and 13 bases separated the two germline ends. As DNA, the CDR3 is TGCAGTGCTCTGGACCCCAGGGATGAAAAACTGTTTTTT. Encoded protein: CSALDPRDEKLFF.

The rearrangement links TRBV29-1 to TRBJ2-5; D perhaps matches TRBD1 (5 bases). CDR3 size: 14 residues. The ends were cut back, 0 bases at V and 4 bases at J, with 12 bases in the middle. Germline loops: CDR1 SQVTM, CDR2 ANQGSEA. Here the CDR3 reads CSVEDQDIIETQYF. The CDR3 region has the DNA TGCAGCGTTGAAGATCAGGACATCATAGAGACCCAGTACTTC.

The chain recombines TRBV20-1 with TRBJ2-7, with TRBD2 matching over 12 bases. This CDR3 is built from 14 residues. With V trimmed by 5 bases and J by 3 bases, 5 bases remained unmatched. Germline CDR1 and CDR2: DFQATT and SNEGSKA (reference sequence). CDR3 DNA sequence: TGCAGTGCTGAAAGGGGACTAGCGGGCTACGAGCAGTACTTC. This sequence encodes CSAERGLAGYEQYF.

The chain couples TRBV7-9 to TRBJ2-1; D gene ambiguous. There are 14 residues in the CDR3. CDR1 and CDR2 (germline): SEHNR, FQNEAQ (reference sequence). V lost 6 bases to trimming and J lost 6 bases, with 15 bases between them. The CDR3 sequence is CASRLPSASNEQFF. The CDR3 region has the DNA TGTGCCAGCAGACTACCTTCGGCCAGCAATGAGCAGTTCTTC.

This clonotype came up a few times. The rearrangement links TRBV5-1 to TRBJ2-1; 8 positions match TRBD2. CDR3 size: 14 residues. Per the germline V gene, CDR1 is SGHRS and CDR2 is YFSETQ. V trimming: 1 base; J trimming: 8 bases; junction bases outside the gene matches: 5. The CDR3 sequence is CASSLSAGVYEQFF. In DNA form, the CDR3 reads TGCGCCAGCAGCTTGTCAGCGGGAGTATATGAGCAGTTCTTC.

The genes are TRBV5-1 and TRBJ1-1, with D possibly TRBD1 on 5 matching bases. This CDR3 region has 14 residues. Germline lookup yields CDR1 SGHRS and CDR2 YFSETQ. Trimming stripped 2 bases from V and 1 base from J, with 9 bases between. DNA for the CDR3: TGCGCCAGCAGCTTTCGGGGCGGGAACACTGAAGCTTTCTTT. This encodes CASSFRGGNTEAFF.